The 3 T cell receptor beta chains reported below all come from one sample, sequenced in a study of OX40 agonist ivuxolimab in advanced cancers. Clones were read by immunoSEQ multiplex PCR, and TCRdb kept only the in-frame ones, dropping some. The data contain under 90,000 clones, 86% of them singletons. The source material was CD4+ or CD8+ T cells sorted from blood, sampled in a trial of the OX40 agonist ivuxolimab. The receptors were gathered from an adult with an advanced solid tumor such as melanoma, head and neck, liver or kidney cancer.

V gene TRBV29-1 combines with J gene TRBJ1-4; 9 nucleotides agree with TRBD1. The V and J ends lost 5 bases and 8 bases, in that order; junction bases with no gene match: 6. Germline V gives CDR1 SQVTM, CDR2 ANQGSEA. The CDR3 consists of 13 residues. The CDR3 DNA reads as TGCAGCGTTACCGGGACAGGGAGAGAAAAACTGTTTTTT. Protein product: CSVTGTGREKLFF.

V gene TRBV6-1 combines with J gene TRBJ2-7, with D unresolved. Germline assignment: CDR1 MNHNS and CDR2 SASEGT. This CDR3 is built from 12 residues. The V end was cut by 2 bases, the J end by 3 bases, with 5 bases between. The CDR3 loop reads CASSEFRYEQYF. DNA for the CDR3: TGTGCCAGCAGTGAATTTCGCTACGAGCAGTACTTC.

The V call is TRBV2, the J call TRBJ2-3; D not certain. Germline CDR1 SNHLY, CDR2 FYNNEI. The CDR3 is 12 amino acids. V was trimmed by 2 bases and J by 6 bases, leaving 6 bases between them. CDR3 sequence reads: CASSELADTQYF. The CDR3 region has the DNA TGTGCCAGCAGTGAATTGGCTGATACGCAGTATTTT.